Sequencing of this TCR beta chain was carried out in a study of blood T cell dynamics during melanoma immunotherapy. Study-wide results and caveats: It remained unknown if the driving T cell clones were melanoma-specific.

Notes on this clone: Its matching antigen is unknown.

The assay was immunoSEQ multiplex PCR, and TCRdb's table has in-frame clones only and misses some. Among under 15,000 clones, 86% were seen once, and the ten largest hold around 5.3%. This CDR3 region has 14 residues. Per germline, CDR1 SGHDT and CDR2 YYEEEE. The germline V and J ends were trimmed by 3 bases and 2 bases, with 11 bases remaining between them. The time point here: week 3, after first cycle of checkpoint inhibitor. Response was assessed by RECIST 1.1 at 12 weeks, except a couple of rapid progressors. The chain combines TRBV5-6 with TRBJ1-1; unclear D gene. This receptor was taken from a human donor with melanoma. Here the sequenced sample was blood, taken from a patient treated with checkpoint blockade. The CDR3 here is CASSYSTLNTEAFF. CDR3 nucleotides: TGTGCCAGCAGCTATTCGACATTAAACACTGAAGCTTTCTTT.